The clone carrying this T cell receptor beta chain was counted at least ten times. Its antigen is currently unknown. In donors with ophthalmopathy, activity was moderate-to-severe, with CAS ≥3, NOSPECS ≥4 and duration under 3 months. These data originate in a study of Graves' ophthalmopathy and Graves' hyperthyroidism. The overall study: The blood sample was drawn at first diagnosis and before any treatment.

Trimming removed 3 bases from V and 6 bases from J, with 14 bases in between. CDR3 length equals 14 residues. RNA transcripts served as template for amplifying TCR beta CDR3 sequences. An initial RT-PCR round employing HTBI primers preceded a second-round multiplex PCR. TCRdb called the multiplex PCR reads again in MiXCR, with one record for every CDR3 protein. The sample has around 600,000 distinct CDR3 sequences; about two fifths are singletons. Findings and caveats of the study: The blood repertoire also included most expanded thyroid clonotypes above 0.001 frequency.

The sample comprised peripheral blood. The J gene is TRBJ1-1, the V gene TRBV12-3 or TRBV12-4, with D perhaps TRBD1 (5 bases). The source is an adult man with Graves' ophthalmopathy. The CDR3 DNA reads TGTGCCAGCAGTTTGAGGGGTCCTGACTCTGAAGCTTTCTTT. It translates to CASSLRGPDSEAFF.